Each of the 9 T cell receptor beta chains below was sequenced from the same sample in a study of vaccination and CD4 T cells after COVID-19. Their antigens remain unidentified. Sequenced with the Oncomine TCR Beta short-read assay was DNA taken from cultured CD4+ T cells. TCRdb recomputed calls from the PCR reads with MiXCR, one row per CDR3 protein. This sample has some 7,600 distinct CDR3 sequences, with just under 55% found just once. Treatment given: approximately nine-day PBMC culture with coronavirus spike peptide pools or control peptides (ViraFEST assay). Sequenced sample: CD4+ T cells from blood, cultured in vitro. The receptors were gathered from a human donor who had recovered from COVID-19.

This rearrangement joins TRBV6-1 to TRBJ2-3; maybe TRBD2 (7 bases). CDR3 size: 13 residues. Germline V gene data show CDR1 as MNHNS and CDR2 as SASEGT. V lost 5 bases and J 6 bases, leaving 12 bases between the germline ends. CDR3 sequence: CASSPGGRDTQYF. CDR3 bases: TGTGCCAGCAGTCCGGGGGGCAGGGATACGCAGTATTTT.

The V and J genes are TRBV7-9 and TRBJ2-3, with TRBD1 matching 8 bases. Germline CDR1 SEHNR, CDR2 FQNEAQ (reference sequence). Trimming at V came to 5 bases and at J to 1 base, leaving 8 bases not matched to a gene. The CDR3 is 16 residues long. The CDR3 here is CASSPSRDRRTDTQYF. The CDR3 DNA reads TGTGCCAGCAGCCCTAGCAGGGACAGGCGCACAGATACGCAGTATTTT.

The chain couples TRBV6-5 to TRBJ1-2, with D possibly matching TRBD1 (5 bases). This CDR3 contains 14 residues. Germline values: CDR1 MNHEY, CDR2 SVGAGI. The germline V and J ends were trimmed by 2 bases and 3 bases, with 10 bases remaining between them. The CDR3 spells CASSYQGGDYGYTF. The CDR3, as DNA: TGTGCCAGCAGTTACCAGGGTGGGGACTATGGCTACACCTTC.

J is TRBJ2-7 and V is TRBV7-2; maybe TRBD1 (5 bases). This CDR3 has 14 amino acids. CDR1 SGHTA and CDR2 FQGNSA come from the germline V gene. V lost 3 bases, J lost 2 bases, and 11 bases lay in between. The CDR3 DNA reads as TGTGCCAGCAGCTTCCCAGGGTCAGCCTACGAGCAGTACTTC. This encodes CASSFPGSAYEQYF.

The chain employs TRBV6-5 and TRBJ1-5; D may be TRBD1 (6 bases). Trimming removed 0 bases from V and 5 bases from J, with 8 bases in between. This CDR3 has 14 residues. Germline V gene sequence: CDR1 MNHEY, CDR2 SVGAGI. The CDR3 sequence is CASSYSRGDQPQHF. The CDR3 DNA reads TGTGCCAGCAGTTACTCGAGGGGGGATCAGCCCCAGCATTTT.

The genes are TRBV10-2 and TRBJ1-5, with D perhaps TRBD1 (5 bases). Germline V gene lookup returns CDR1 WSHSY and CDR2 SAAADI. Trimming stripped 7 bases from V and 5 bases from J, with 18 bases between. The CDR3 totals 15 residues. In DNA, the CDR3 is TGCGCCAGCACAGACGGCAGGCGGGGGTATCAGCCCCAGCATTTT. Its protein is CASTDGRRGYQPQHF.

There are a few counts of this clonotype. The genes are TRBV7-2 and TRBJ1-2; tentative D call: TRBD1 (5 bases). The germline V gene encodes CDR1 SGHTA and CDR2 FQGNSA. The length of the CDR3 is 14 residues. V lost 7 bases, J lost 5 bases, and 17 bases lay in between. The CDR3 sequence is CASIWNRKGYGYTF. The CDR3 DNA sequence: TGTGCCAGCATATGGAACAGAAAGGGGTATGGCTACACCTTC.

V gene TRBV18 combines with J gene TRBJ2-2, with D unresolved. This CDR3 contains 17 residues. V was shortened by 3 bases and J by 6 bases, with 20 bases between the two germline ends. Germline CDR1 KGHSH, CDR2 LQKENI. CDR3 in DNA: TGTGCCAGCTCACCCCTCCTGAATCTCGATGCCGCCGGGGAGCTGTTTTTT. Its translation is CASSPLLNLDAAGELFF.

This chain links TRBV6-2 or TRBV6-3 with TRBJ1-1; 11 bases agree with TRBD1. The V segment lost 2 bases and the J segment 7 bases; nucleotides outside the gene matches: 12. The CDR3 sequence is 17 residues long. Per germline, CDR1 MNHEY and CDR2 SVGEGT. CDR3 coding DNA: TGTGCCAGCAGTTACGTCATCTCAGGGACAGGGGGAATTGAAGCTTTCTTT. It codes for CASSYVISGTGGIEAFF.